A selection of T cell receptor beta chains follows, all from one sample in a study of identical twins. TCRdb fed the 5' RACE reads into MiXCR, producing one record per CDR3 protein. The data contain hundreds of thousands of distinct CDR3 sequences, more than 6.5% of them singletons. The same specimen was also included in a second study, on yellow fever vaccine responses in identical twins.

The sample consisted of memory (CD45RO+) T cells sorted from blood. The receptor set was obtained from a woman between 18 and 29 years old in good health. Each CDR3 is given with its conserved first and last residue. The D gene is left open where the match is weak. The listing skips clone size in some rows; elsewhere it reads once, few, many or a size class.

J gene: TRBJ1-2
V gene: TRBV3-1
clone size: NA
CDR3 length: 14
D gene: TRBD1
CDR3 DNA: TGTGCCAGCAGCCAAGGGACAGGACCTTATGGCTACACCTTC
CDR3 protein: CASSQGTGPYGYTF

J gene: TRBJ2-3
V gene: TRBV10-1
clone size: NA
CDR3 length: 14
D gene: TRBD2
CDR3 DNA: TGCGCCACCTCGGGAGGGGGGCCTGTGAATACGCAGTATTTT
CDR3 protein: CATSGGGPVNTQYF

J gene: TRBJ2-7
V gene: TRBV12-3/TRBV12-4
clone size: many
CDR3 length: 13
D gene: TRBD1
CDR3 DNA: TGTGCCAGCAGTCCGGGACAGGGCTACGAGCAGTACTTC
CDR3 protein: CASSPGQGYEQYF

J gene: TRBJ2-7
V gene: TRBV11-2
clone size: NA
CDR3 length: 15
D gene: NA
CDR3 DNA: TGTGCCAGCAGAAAACCGGGTCTTAGCTCCTACGAGCAGTACTTC
CDR3 protein: CASRKPGLSSYEQYF

J gene: TRBJ1-6
V gene: TRBV20-1
clone size: few
CDR3 length: 15
D gene: NA
CDR3 DNA: TGCAGTGCTACACCAACTCGGACGGTGAATTCACCCCTCCACTTT
CDR3 protein: CSATPTRTVNSPLHF

J gene: TRBJ2-1
V gene: TRBV20-1
clone size: few
CDR3 length: 15
D gene: NA
CDR3 DNA: TGCAGTGCTTTAAGGGTCGTGGCGGGGCCGACTGAGCAGTTCTTC
CDR3 protein: CSALRVVAGPTEQFF

J gene: TRBJ2-5
V gene: TRBV11-1
clone size: few
CDR3 length: 19
D gene: TRBD2
CDR3 DNA: TGTGCCAGCAGCCGCCTGTGGGGGAGGGCCGTTGTTGGAGAAGAGACCCAGTACTTC
CDR3 protein: CASSRLWGRAVVGEETQYF

J gene: TRBJ2-3
V gene: TRBV5-1
clone size: many
CDR3 length: 14
D gene: NA
CDR3 DNA: TGCGCCAGCAGCGGAACCACCTCCACAGATACGCAGTATTTT
CDR3 protein: CASSGTTSTDTQYF

J gene: TRBJ2-1
V gene: TRBV9
clone size: few
CDR3 length: 15
D gene: NA
CDR3 DNA: TGTGCCAGCAGCGTAGTTTGGGGGGCAAGTAATGAGCAGTTCTTC
CDR3 protein: CASSVVWGASNEQFF

J gene: TRBJ2-3
V gene: TRBV5-1
clone size: few
CDR3 length: 17
D gene: NA
CDR3 DNA: TGCGCCAGCAGCTTGGCTTTGGGCGGGTCCGGCACAGATACGCAGTATTTT
CDR3 protein: CASSLALGGSGTDTQYF

J gene: TRBJ2-3
V gene: TRBV2
clone size: few
CDR3 length: 16
D gene: NA
CDR3 DNA: TGTGCCAGCAGTGAAGGGAGTAGCGGACGCACAGATACGCAGTATTTT
CDR3 protein: CASSEGSSGRTDTQYF

J gene: TRBJ2-3
V gene: TRBV5-1
clone size: many
CDR3 length: 16
D gene: TRBD2
CDR3 DNA: TGCGCCAGCAGCTTTCTAACTAGCGGAGGGACAGATACGCAGTATTTT
CDR3 protein: CASSFLTSGGTDTQYF

J gene: TRBJ2-2
V gene: TRBV12-3/TRBV12-4
clone size: many
CDR3 length: 16
D gene: TRBD1
CDR3 DNA: TGTGCCAGCAGCCCCCCGGGACAGAAGAACACCGGGGAGCTGTTTTTT
CDR3 protein: CASSPPGQKNTGELFF

J gene: TRBJ1-6
V gene: TRBV25-1
clone size: many
CDR3 length: 15
D gene: TRBD1
CDR3 DNA: TGTGCCAGCAATCCTGACAGGGGCTATAATTCACCCCTCCACTTT
CDR3 protein: CASNPDRGYNSPLHF

J gene: TRBJ1-1
V gene: TRBV7-8
clone size: NA
CDR3 length: 18
D gene: NA
CDR3 DNA: TGTGCCAGCAGCTTAGTAAGCGGAATTTGGGGCATGAACACTGAAGCTTTCTTT
CDR3 protein: CASSLVSGIWGMNTEAFF

J gene: TRBJ2-1
V gene: TRBV4-2
clone size: many
CDR3 length: 17
D gene: NA
CDR3 DNA: TGTGCCAGCAGCCCAGAGGTGAGGACTGACAGTTACAATGAGCAGTTCTTC
CDR3 protein: CASSPEVRTDSYNEQFF